In its sample, the clone carrying this T cell receptor beta chain was seen many times. The antigen remains unidentified. The CDR3 length is 15 residues. TCRdb itself ran the PCR reads through MiXCR, one entry per CDR3 protein. There are a few hundred thousand distinct CDR3 sequences in the sample; around 23% occur only once, and under 0.8% lies in the top ten. The data are from a study of molecular identifiers for immune sequencing clone quantification. Study-level points and caveats: The study found clones above 20 RNA copies held over 99% of effector molecules and under 1% in naive cells.

The chain joins TRBV21-1 to TRBJ2-7. TRBV21-1 is annotated as a pseudogene. Sequencing was done on a sample of naive CD8+ T cells from blood, with Jurkat cell RNA spiked in. This sample's subset: FACS-sorted CD8+CD4-CCR7+CD45RA+ naive T cells. This TCR came from a human donor in good health. Some libraries in this study had Jurkat cell RNA spiked in. Here the CDR3 DNA reads TGTGCCAGCAGCAAACAATCGGAGAGAACCTACGAGCAGTACTTC. This codes for CASSKQSERTYEQYF.